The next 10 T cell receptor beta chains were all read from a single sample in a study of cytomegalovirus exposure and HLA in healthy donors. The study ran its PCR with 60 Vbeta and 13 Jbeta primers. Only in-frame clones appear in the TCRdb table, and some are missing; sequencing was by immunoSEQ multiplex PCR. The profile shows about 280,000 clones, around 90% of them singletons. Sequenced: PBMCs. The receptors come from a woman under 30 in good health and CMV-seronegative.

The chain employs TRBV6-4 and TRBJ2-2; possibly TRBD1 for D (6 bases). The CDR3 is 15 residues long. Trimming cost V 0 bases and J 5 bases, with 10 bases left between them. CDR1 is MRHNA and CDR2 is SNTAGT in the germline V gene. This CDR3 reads CASSDSSTGTGELFF. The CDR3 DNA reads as TGTGCCAGCAGTGACTCGTCAACAGGGACCGGGGAGCTGTTTTTT.

CDR3 DNA: TGTGCCAGCAGTTCATTTACGGGAGGTACTAACTATGGCTACACCTTC. It specifies CASSSFTGGTNYGYTF. The chain joins TRBV2 to TRBJ1-2, with no clear D. The germline V gene has CDR1 SNHLY and CDR2 FYNNEI. With 5 bases removed from V and 0 bases from J, the gap between germline ends came to 16 bases. This CDR3 has 16 amino acids.

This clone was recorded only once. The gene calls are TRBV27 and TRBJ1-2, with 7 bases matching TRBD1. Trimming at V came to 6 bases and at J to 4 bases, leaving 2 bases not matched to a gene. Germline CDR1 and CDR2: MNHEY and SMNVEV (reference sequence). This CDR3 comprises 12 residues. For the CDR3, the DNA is TGTGCCAGCAGGACAGGGTCCTATGGCTACACCTTC. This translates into CASRTGSYGYTF.

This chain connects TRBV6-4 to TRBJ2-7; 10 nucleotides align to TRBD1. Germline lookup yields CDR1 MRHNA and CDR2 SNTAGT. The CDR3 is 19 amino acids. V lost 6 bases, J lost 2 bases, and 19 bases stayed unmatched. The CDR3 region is CASRVNNVIGTGDPYEQYF. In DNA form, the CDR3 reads TGTGCCAGCAGAGTTAATAATGTGATTGGGACAGGGGATCCCTACGAGCAGTACTTC.

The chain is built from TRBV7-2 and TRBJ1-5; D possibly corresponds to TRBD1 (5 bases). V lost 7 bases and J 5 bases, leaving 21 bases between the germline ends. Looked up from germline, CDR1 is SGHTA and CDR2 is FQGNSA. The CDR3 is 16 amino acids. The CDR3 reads CASTSGGLAVHQPQHF. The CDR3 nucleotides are TGTGCCAGCACCTCCGGGGGACTGGCGGTCCATCAGCCCCAGCATTTT.

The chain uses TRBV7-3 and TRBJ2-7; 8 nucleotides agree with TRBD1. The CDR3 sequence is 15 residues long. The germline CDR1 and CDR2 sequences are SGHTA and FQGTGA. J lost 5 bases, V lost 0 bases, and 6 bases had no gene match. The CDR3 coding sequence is TGTGCCAGCAGCTTAACGGCAGGGGGCCGACACGAGCAGTACTTC. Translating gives CASSLTAGGRHEQYF. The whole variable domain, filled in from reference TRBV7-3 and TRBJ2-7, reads GAGVSQTPSNKVTEKGKYVELRCDPISGHTALYWYRQSLGQGPEFLIYFQGTGAADDSGLPNDRFFAVRPEGSVSTLKIQRTERGDSAVYLCASSLTAGGRHEQYFGPGTRLTVT.

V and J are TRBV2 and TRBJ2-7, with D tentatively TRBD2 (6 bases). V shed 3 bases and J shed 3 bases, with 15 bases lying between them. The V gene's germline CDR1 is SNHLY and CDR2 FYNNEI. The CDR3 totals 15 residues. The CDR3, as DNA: TGTGCCAGCAGTGAGGAAAAGAGACTAGACTACGAGCAGTACTTC. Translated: CASSEEKRLDYEQYF.

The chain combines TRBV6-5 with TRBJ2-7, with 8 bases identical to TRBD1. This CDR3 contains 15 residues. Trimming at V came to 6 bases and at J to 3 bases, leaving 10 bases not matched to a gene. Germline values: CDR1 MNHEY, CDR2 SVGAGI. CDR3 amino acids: CASRNQGAGFYEQYF. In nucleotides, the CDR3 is TGTGCCAGCAGAAACCAGGGGGCCGGATTCTACGAGCAGTACTTC.

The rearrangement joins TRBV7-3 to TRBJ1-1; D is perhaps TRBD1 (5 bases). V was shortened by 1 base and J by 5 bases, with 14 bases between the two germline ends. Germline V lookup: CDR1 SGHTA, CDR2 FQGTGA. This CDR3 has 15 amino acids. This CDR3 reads CASSLRAQGSTEAFF. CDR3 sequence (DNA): TGTGCCAGCAGCTTAAGAGCTCAGGGAAGTACTGAAGCTTTCTTT.

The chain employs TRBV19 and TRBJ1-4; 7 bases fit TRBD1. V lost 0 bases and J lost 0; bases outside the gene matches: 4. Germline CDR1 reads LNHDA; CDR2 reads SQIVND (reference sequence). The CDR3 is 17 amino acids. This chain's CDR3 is CASSIDSGGSTNEKLFF. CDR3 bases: TGTGCCAGTAGTATAGATTCAGGGGGATCAACTAATGAAAAACTGTTTTTT.